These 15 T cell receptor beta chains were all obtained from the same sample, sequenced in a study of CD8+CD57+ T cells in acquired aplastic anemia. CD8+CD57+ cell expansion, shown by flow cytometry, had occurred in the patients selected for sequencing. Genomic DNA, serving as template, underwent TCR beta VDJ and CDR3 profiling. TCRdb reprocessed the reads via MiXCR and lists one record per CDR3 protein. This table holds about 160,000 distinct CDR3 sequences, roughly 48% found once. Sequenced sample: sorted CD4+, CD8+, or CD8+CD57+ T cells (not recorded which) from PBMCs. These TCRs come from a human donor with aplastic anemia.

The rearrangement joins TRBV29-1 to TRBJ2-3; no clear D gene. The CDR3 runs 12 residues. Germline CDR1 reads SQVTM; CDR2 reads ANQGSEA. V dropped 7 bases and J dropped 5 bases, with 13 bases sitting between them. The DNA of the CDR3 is TGCAGCGGCGCGAAAGGTAGAGATACGCAGTATTTT. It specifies CSGAKGRDTQYF.

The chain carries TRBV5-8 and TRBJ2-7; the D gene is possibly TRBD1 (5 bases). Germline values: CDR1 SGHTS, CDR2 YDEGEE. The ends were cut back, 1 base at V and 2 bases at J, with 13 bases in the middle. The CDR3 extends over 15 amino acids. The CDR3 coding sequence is TGTGCCAGCAGCTTGCCCAGGGCCAGCGCCTACGAGCAGTACTTC. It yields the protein CASSLPRASAYEQYF.

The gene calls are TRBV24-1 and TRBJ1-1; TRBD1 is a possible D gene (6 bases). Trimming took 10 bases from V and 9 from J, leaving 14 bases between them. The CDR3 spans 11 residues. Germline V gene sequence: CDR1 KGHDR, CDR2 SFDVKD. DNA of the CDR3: TGTGCCACGAGCACTCAGGGGCAAGCTTTCTTT. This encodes CATSTQGQAFF.

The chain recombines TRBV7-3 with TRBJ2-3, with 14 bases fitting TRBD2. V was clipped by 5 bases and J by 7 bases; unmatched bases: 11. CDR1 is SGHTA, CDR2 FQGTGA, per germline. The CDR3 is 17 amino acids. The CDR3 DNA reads TGTGCCAGCAGCGAAGGACTAGCGGGAGGTGTGGGGTATACGCAGTATTTT. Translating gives CASSEGLAGGVGYTQYF.

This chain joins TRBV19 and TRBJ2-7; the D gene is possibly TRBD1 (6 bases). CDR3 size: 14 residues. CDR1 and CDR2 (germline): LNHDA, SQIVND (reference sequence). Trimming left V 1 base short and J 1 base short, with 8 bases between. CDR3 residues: CASSIAGASYEQYF. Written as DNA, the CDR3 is TGTGCCAGTAGTATAGCAGGGGCTTCCTACGAGCAGTACTTC.

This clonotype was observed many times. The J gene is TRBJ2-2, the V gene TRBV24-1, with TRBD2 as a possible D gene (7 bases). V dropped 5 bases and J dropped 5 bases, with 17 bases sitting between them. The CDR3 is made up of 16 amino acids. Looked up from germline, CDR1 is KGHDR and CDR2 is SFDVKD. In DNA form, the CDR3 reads TGTGCCACCAGTGTTAGGGGAGGGGGTCTGACCGGGGAGCTGTTTTTT. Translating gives CATSVRGGGLTGELFF.

DNA for the CDR3: TGTGCCAGCAGCCAAGCGGGAGTCGGCGAGCAGTACTTC. Encoded protein: CASSQAGVGEQYF. The chain couples TRBV5-4 to TRBJ2-7; TRBD2 aligns across 8 bases. V lost 4 bases and J lost 6; bases outside the gene matches: 6. The CDR3 is made up of 13 amino acids. Germline CDR1 and CDR2: SGHNT and YYREEE (reference sequence).

CDR3 nucleotides: TGTGCCAGCAGCTCGCCGGGGACCCGCACCGCAACCCAGTACTTC. As protein: CASSSPGTRTATQYF. The chain is built from TRBV5-4 and TRBJ2-5; D is possibly TRBD1 or TRBD2 (5 bases each). The V end lost 3 bases, the J end lost 8 bases, and 20 bases lay between the germline ends. Germline V lookup: CDR1 SGHNT, CDR2 YYREEE (reference sequence). The CDR3 sequence is 15 residues long.

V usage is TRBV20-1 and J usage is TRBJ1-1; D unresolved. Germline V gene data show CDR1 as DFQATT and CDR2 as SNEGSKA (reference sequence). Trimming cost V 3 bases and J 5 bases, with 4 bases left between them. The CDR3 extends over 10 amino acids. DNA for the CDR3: TGCAGTGCTAGGAGGACTGAAGCTTTCTTT. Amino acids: CSARRTEAFF.

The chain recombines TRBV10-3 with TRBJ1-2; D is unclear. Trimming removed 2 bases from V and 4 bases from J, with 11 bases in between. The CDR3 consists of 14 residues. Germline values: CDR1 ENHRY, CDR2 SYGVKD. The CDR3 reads CAISEPRTRYGYTF. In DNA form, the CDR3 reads TGTGCCATCAGTGAGCCTCGGACCCGCTATGGCTACACCTTC.

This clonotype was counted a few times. Here the CDR3 DNA reads TGCAGTCCCAAAGGGCAGCTTTCCTACGAGCAGTACTTC. Its protein product is CSPKGQLSYEQYF. V usage is TRBV20-1 and J usage is TRBJ2-7; no clear D gene. With 8 bases removed from V and 1 base from J, the gap between germline ends came to 15 bases. The CDR3 runs 13 residues. Germline V lookup: CDR1 DFQATT, CDR2 SNEGSKA (reference sequence).

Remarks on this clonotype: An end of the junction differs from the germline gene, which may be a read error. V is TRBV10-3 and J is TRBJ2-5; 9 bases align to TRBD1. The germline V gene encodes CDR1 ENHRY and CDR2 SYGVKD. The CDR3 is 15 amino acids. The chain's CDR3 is CAVSEPGTGKETQYF. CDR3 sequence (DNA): TGTGCCGTCAGTGAGCCCGGGACAGGGAAAGAGACCCAGTACTTC.

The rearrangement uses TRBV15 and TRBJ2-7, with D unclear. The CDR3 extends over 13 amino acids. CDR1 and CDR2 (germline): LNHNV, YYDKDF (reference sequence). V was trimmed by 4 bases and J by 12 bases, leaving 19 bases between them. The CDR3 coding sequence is TGTGCCACCAGCACCCAAGTATTGGCAGTGATGTACTTC. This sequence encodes CATSTQVLAVMYF. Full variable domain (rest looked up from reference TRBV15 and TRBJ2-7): DAMVIQNPRYQVTQFGKPVTLSCSQTLNHNVMYWYQQKSSQAPKLLFHYYDKDFNNEADTPDNFQSRRPNTSFCFLDIRSPGLGDTAMYLCATSTQVLAVMYFGPGTRLTVT.

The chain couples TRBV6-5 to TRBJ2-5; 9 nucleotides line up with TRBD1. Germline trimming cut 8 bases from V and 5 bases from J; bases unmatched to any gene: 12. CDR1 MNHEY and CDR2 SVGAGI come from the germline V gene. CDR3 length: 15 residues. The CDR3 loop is CASGNPQGARETQYF. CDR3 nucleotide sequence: TGTGCCAGCGGTAACCCACAGGGGGCCAGGGAGACCCAGTACTTC.

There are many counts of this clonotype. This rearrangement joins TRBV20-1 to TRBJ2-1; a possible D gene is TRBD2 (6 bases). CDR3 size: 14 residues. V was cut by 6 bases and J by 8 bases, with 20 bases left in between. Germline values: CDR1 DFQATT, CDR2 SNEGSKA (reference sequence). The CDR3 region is CSAQPGLTPHEQFF. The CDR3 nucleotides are TGCAGTGCACAACCGGGACTGACCCCTCATGAGCAGTTCTTC.